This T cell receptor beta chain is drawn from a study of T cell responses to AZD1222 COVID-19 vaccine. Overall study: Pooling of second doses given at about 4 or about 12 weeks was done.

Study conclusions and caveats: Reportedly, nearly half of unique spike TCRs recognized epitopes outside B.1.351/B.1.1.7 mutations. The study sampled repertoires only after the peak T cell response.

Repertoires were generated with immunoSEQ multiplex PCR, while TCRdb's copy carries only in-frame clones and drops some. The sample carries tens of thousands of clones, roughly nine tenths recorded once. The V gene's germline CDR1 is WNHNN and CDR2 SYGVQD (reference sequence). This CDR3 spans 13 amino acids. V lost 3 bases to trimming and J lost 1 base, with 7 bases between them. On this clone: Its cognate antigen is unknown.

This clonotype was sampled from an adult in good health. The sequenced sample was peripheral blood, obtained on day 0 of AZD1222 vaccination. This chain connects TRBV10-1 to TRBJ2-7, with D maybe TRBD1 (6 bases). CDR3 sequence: CASSDRGSYEQYF. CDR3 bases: TGCGCCAGCAGTGACAGGGGTTCCTACGAGCAGTACTTC.